These 17 T cell receptor beta chains were all obtained from the same sample, sequenced in a study of CD8 T cells in ankylosing spondylitis. Whole-study results and caveats: Within ankylosing spondylitis blood, a TCR beta motif made up of roughly eight highly homologous variants appeared to be characteristic.

No antigen has been assigned to these receptors. In TCRdb, the 5' RACE reads were re-called with MiXCR into one record per CDR3 protein. The table records a few hundred thousand distinct CDR3 sequences, 17% of them present only once. Sequenced input: blood, either unsorted or a sorted T cell fraction (not recorded which). These receptors were taken from a male donor with ankylosing spondylitis.

This clonotype was detected only a few times. J is TRBJ2-5 and V is TRBV5-1; D is unresolved. Germline lookup yields CDR1 SGHRS and CDR2 YFSETQ. Trimming stripped 3 bases from V and 3 bases from J, with 12 bases between. The CDR3 is 14 residues long. CDR3 DNA: TGCGCCAGCAGCTCGGGCCCCTCGGAAGAGACCCAGTACTTC. This sequence encodes CASSSGPSEETQYF.

The sample holds a few counts of this clonotype. V gene TRBV6-5 combines with J gene TRBJ1-5; a possible D gene is TRBD1 (5 bases). The germline V gene has CDR1 MNHEY and CDR2 SVGAGI. This CDR3 comprises 15 residues. The ends were cut back, 2 bases at V and 4 bases at J, with 12 bases in the middle. CDR3 protein: CASSYDGAGNQPQHF. The CDR3 coding sequence is TGTGCCAGCAGTTACGATGGGGCAGGAAATCAGCCCCAGCATTTT.

This chain uses TRBV28 with TRBJ2-3, with 8 positions matching TRBD1. The V segment lost 5 bases and the J segment 2 bases; nucleotides outside the gene matches: 3. The CDR3 length is 14 residues. Per germline, CDR1 MDHEN and CDR2 SYDVKM. CDR3 bases: TGTGCCAGCAGTACAGGGGGAATCACAGATACGCAGTATTTT. This codes for CASSTGGITDTQYF.

This clonotype was seen more than once but under ten times. The rearrangement uses TRBV6-1 and TRBJ1-2; 7 bases are shared with TRBD1. Germline trimming cut 2 bases from V and 4 bases from J; bases unmatched to any gene: 13. Germline CDR1 MNHNS, CDR2 SASEGT. CDR3 length: 17 residues. CDR3 sequence (DNA): TGTGCCAGCAGTGAACCGACAGGGTTTCGGTCGCCCTATGGCTACACCTTC. Protein product: CASSEPTGFRSPYGYTF.

The chain joins TRBV11-2 to TRBJ2-7, with unresolved D. There are 12 residues in the CDR3. The V gene lost 4 bases and the J gene lost 6 bases, with 10 bases spanning the gap. The germline CDR1 and CDR2 sequences are SGHAT and FQNNGV. The CDR3 DNA reads TGTGCCAGCAGCTCCCTCGTACGCGAGCAGTACTTC. Amino acids: CASSSLVREQYF.

V is TRBV5-1 and J is TRBJ2-1, with D possibly TRBD1 on 8 matching bases. The germline V gene encodes CDR1 SGHRS and CDR2 YFSETQ. Trimming took off 3 bases at V and 0 bases at J, with 19 bases between the two ends. The CDR3 extends over 18 amino acids. CDR3 sequence reads: CASSSQGGTSASYNEQFF. The CDR3 region has the DNA TGCGCCAGCAGCTCACAGGGGGGGACCTCTGCCTCCTACAATGAGCAGTTCTTC.

This chain connects TRBV30 to TRBJ2-7; D unresolved. The V and J ends lost 5 bases and 4 bases respectively, with 12 bases between them. The CDR3 is made up of 12 amino acids. Germline V CDR1 and CDR2: GTSNPN, SVGIG (reference sequence). The CDR3, as DNA: TGTGCCTGGCGCATCATGGGGTACGAGCAGTACTTC. Residues: CAWRIMGYEQYF.

This clonotype has only a few counts. V is TRBV2 and J is TRBJ2-1; a possible D gene is TRBD2 (6 bases). The germline V gene has CDR1 SNHLY and CDR2 FYNNEI. The CDR3 is 13 residues long. V was pared by 7 bases and J by 3 bases, with 10 bases between. As DNA, the CDR3 is TGTGCCAGCATTCCCGGGAGCTACAATGAGCAGTTCTTC. This gives the protein CASIPGSYNEQFF.

This clonotype was seen a few times. The chain couples TRBV5-1 to TRBJ1-3, with unresolved D. Germline V gives CDR1 SGHRS, CDR2 YFSETQ. V dropped 4 bases and J dropped 4 bases, with 21 bases sitting between them. The CDR3 spans 17 residues. The CDR3 DNA reads TGCGCCAGCAGCGAATTGGACCCATGGGAATCCGGAAACACCATATATTTT. Its protein is CASSELDPWESGNTIYF.

In this sample, this clonotype turned up a few times. The genes are TRBV6-2 or TRBV6-3 and TRBJ2-7, with TRBD1 identical over 7 bases. The CDR3 is made up of 13 amino acids. Per germline, CDR1 MNHEY and CDR2 SVGEGT. V dropped 6 bases and J dropped 3; count of bases not matched to a gene: 5. CDR3 sequence: CASRAGTVYEQYF. CDR3 nucleotides: TGTGCCAGCAGAGCCGGGACAGTCTACGAGCAGTACTTC.

This rearrangement joins TRBV29-1 to TRBJ1-2; the D gene is possibly TRBD1 (6 bases). CDR1 and CDR2 (germline): SQVTM, ANQGSEA. The CDR3 length is 12 residues. The V and J ends lost 3 bases and 6 bases respectively, with 11 bases between them. The CDR3: CSVDGRGDGYTF. Written as DNA, the CDR3 is TGCAGCGTTGATGGCAGGGGCGATGGCTACACCTTC.

V is TRBV6-1 and J is TRBJ2-2; TRBD1 agrees at 7 bases. This CDR3 has 15 residues. The germline CDR1 and CDR2 sequences are MNHNS and SASEGT. V shed 10 bases, J shed 2 bases, and the junction held 10 bases outside the gene matches. CDR3 protein: CATAPGQTNTGELFF. DNA of the CDR3: TGTGCCACCGCACCGGGACAGACAAACACCGGGGAGCTGTTTTTT.

In this sample, this clonotype turned up a few times. The rearrangement joins TRBV5-1 to TRBJ1-4; D might be TRBD1 (5 bases). The CDR3 has 15 residues. V lost 2 bases, J lost 5 bases, and 13 bases lay in between. CDR1 and CDR2 (germline): SGHRS, YFSETQ. This chain's CDR3 is CASSFADRINEKLFF. Written as DNA, the CDR3 is TGCGCCAGCAGCTTCGCCGACAGAATAAATGAAAAACTGTTTTTT.

The chain links TRBV20-1 to TRBJ2-5; D may be TRBD1 or TRBD2 (6 bases each). V lost 1 base to trimming and J lost 4 bases, with 19 bases between them. CDR1 and CDR2 from the germline V gene are DFQATT and SNEGSKA (reference sequence). This CDR3 spans 16 amino acids. CDR3 protein: CSARVVARGTLETQYF. CDR3 nucleotide sequence: TGCAGTGCTAGAGTGGTGGCTAGGGGGACTCTAGAGACCCAGTACTTC.

This clonotype was seen a single time. One junction end does not reproduce the germline sequence, and a read error may be involved. This chain connects TRBV3-1 to TRBJ2-5, with 13 bases lining up with TRBD2. The CDR3 runs 18 residues. Germline lookup yields CDR1 LGHDT and CDR2 YNNKEL (reference sequence). In DNA, the CDR3 is TGTACCAGCAGCCACGGACTAGCGGGAGAAGTAGAAGGCGAGACCCAGTACTTC. It translates to CTSSHGLAGEVEGETQYF.

This sequence joins TRBV5-1 and TRBJ2-7; weak D call: TRBD1 (6 bases). The CDR3 loop spans 14 amino acids. CDR1 is SGHRS, CDR2 YFSETQ, per germline. Trimming took off 2 bases at V and 3 bases at J, with 12 bases between the two ends. In DNA form, the CDR3 reads TGCGCCAGCAGCTTCACTAGGGGGAACTACGAGCAGTACTTC. Translation gives CASSFTRGNYEQYF.

This sequence joins TRBV28 and TRBJ2-7; 11 bases are shared with TRBD2. This CDR3 is built from 15 residues. Germline-derived CDR1 and CDR2 are MDHEN and SYDVKM. Trimming cost V 2 bases and J 11 bases; bases outside gene matches: 11. CDR3 in DNA: TGTGCCAGCAGTTTACTCCGACTAGCGGGGAGGCGGGAGTACTTC. The encoded protein is CASSLLRLAGRREYF.